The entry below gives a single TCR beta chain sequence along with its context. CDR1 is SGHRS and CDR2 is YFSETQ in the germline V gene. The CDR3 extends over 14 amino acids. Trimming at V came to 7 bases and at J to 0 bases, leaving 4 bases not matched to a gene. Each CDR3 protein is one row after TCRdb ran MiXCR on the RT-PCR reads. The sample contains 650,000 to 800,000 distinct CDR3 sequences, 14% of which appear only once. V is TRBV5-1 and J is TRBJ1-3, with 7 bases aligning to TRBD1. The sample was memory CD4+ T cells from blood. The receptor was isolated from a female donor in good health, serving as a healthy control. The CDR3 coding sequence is TGCGCCAGCCACAACAGGGGCTCTGGAAACACCATATATTTT. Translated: CASHNRGSGNTIYF.